This passage covers 19 T cell receptor beta chains from one sample sequenced in a study of T cells in Graves' hyperthyroidism and ophthalmopathy. Researchers took RNA transcripts and amplified the TCR beta CDR3 regions from them. A first-round RT-PCR of the TCR CDR3 used the HTBI primer set. MiXCR, run by TCRdb on the multiplex PCR reads, gives a single entry per CDR3 protein. The sample has some 440,000 distinct CDR3 sequences, approximately 15% seen once. Sequencing used blood. These receptors were obtained from a woman younger than 30 with Graves' hyperthyroidism.

This clonotype was counted ten times or more. The V gene is TRBV2, the J gene TRBJ2-7; 9 bases line up with TRBD2. Trimming took 5 bases from V and 0 from J; bases not matched to a gene: 5. The CDR3 loop spans 15 amino acids. Germline values: CDR1 SNHLY, CDR2 FYNNEI. The CDR3 DNA reads TGTGCCAGCAGTTGGAGCGGGAGGACCTCCTACGAGCAGTACTTC. The encoded protein is CASSWSGRTSYEQYF. The full variable domain, completed using reference TRBV2 and TRBJ2-7, is EPEVTQTPSHQVTQMGQEVILRCVPISNHLYFYWYRQILGQKVEFLVSFYNNEISEKSEIFDDQFSVERPDGSNFTLKIRSTKLEDSAMYFCASSWSGRTSYEQYFGPGTRLTVT.

In its sample, this clonotype was seen many times. The V gene is TRBV27, the J gene TRBJ2-7; TRBD2 aligns across 7 bases. This CDR3 region has 15 residues. J was trimmed by 5 bases and V by 5 bases; bases with no gene match: 12. Per germline, CDR1 MNHEY and CDR2 SMNVEV (reference sequence). For the CDR3, the DNA is TGTGCCAGCAGTCTGGTGAGCGGGACCGTCCACGAGCAGTACTTC. Protein sequence: CASSLVSGTVHEQYF.

This clonotype was counted a few times. This clone may be a read error of a much larger clone one base away. The chain combines TRBV2 with TRBJ1-1, with D perhaps TRBD1 (5 bases). This CDR3 has 13 amino acids. Germline V gives CDR1 SNHLY, CDR2 FYNNEI. Trimming removed 8 bases from V and 12 bases from J, with 22 bases in between. CDR3 protein: CASHPGTDYRTFF. The CDR3 DNA reads TGTGCCAGCCACCCCGGGACGGACTATAGGACTTTCTTT.

This clonotype was found many times. This sequence joins TRBV5-1 and TRBJ2-2, with 7 bases that match TRBD1. The CDR3 runs to 14 residues. The trim removed 4 bases at V and 9 bases at J, leaving 9 bases unmatched. The V gene's germline CDR1 is SGHRS and CDR2 YFSETQ. Here the CDR3 DNA reads TGCGCCAGCAGCATAGGGACAGAAGGCAGGGAGCTGTTTTTT. Protein: CASSIGTEGRELFF.

In its sample, this clonotype was seen many times. V usage is TRBV15 and J usage is TRBJ2-7; the match to TRBD2 covers 7 bases. Germline V CDR1 and CDR2: LNHNV, YYDKDF (reference sequence). V lost 5 bases, J lost 0 bases, and 4 bases stayed unmatched. The CDR3 runs 14 residues. In nucleotides, the CDR3 is TGTGCCACCAGCTCTAGGACTAGCTCCTACGAGCAGTACTTC. The encoded protein is CATSSRTSSYEQYF.

This clonotype was observed at least ten times. The chain carries TRBV12-3 or TRBV12-4 and TRBJ2-1; 10 positions agree with TRBD1. The junction had 11 bases not matched to a gene; V was cut back by 6 bases and J by 6 bases. The CDR3 contains 16 residues. CDR3 loop: CASRDGDRGVGNEQFF. In DNA, the CDR3 is TGTGCCAGCAGGGACGGGGACAGGGGAGTTGGCAATGAGCAGTTCTTC.

This clonotype was seen at least ten times. The chain uses TRBV5-6 and TRBJ2-1; 7 bases line up with TRBD1. Trimming took 3 bases from V and 8 from J; bases not matched to a gene: 5. Germline V gene sequence: CDR1 SGHDT, CDR2 YYEEEE. The CDR3 sequence is 13 residues long. CDR3 DNA: TGTGCCAGCAGCTACGGGACAGACCATGAGCAGTTCTTC. This encodes CASSYGTDHEQFF.

There are many counts of this clonotype. The V gene is TRBV2, the J gene TRBJ2-7, with 7 bases that match TRBD2. V dropped 10 bases and J dropped 4; count of bases not matched to a gene: 13. Germline loops: CDR1 SNHLY, CDR2 FYNNEI. The CDR3 has 14 residues. CDR3 nucleotide sequence: TGTGCCACTCTAAAGGGCAGCGGGAATTACGAGCAGTACTTC. It codes for CATLKGSGNYEQYF.

This rearrangement joins TRBV20-1 to TRBJ2-2; D is possibly TRBD2 (6 bases). The CDR3 extends over 19 amino acids. Germline V lookup: CDR1 DFQATT, CDR2 SNEGSKA (reference sequence). V dropped 0 bases and J dropped 3 bases, with 23 bases sitting between them. CDR3 nucleotide sequence: TGCAGTGCTAGAGATCAGGGTGGAACCAGCGGGTCGCACACCGGGGAGCTGTTTTTT. Protein: CSARDQGGTSGSHTGELFF.

As regards this clonotype: A much larger clone differs by one base, so this may be a read error. This chain links TRBV20-1 with TRBJ2-7, with 10 bases matching TRBD2. With V trimmed by 0 bases and J by 3 bases, 5 bases remained unmatched. Germline-derived CDR1 and CDR2 are DFQATT and SNEGSKA (reference sequence). The length of the CDR3 is 15 residues. This CDR3 is CSAREETSGFYEQYF. The CDR3 region has the DNA TGCAGTGCTAGAGAAGAGACTAGCGGGTTCTACGAGCAGTACTTC.

This clonotype was recorded at least ten times. The chain couples TRBV6-1 to TRBJ2-1, with D tentatively TRBD2 (5 bases). The CDR3 loop spans 11 amino acids. The V and J ends lost 8 bases and 10 bases respectively, with 12 bases between them. CDR1 and CDR2 (germline): MNHNS, SASEGT. CDR3 in DNA: TGTGCCAGCGGTTCCGGACTCGAGCAGTTCTTC. As protein: CASGSGLEQFF.

This clonotype has more than one count but fewer than ten. The rearrangement links TRBV6-1 to TRBJ2-7; tentatively, D is TRBD2 (5 bases). With 6 bases removed from V and 5 bases from J, the gap between germline ends came to 5 bases. This CDR3 region has 10 residues. Per the germline V gene, CDR1 is MNHNS and CDR2 is SASEGT. CDR3 sequence: CASRADEQYF. In nucleotides, the CDR3 is TGTGCCAGCAGAGCGGACGAGCAGTACTTC.

The chain joins TRBV11-2 to TRBJ2-3, with 9 nucleotides matching TRBD1. Germline V lookup: CDR1 SGHAT, CDR2 FQNNGV. The trim removed 5 bases at V and 5 bases at J, leaving 5 bases unmatched. CDR3 length: 14 amino acids. CDR3 amino acids: CASSPDRGVDTQYF. Written as DNA, the CDR3 is TGTGCCAGCAGCCCTGACAGGGGGGTAGATACGCAGTATTTT.

This clonotype came up many times. The chain uses TRBV20-1 and TRBJ1-5; 8 nucleotides agree with TRBD1. This CDR3 has 14 residues. V shed 0 bases, J shed 5 bases, and the junction held 3 bases outside the gene matches. The germline V gene has CDR1 DFQATT and CDR2 SNEGSKA (reference sequence). CDR3 loop: CSARENRGDQPQHF. The CDR3 coding sequence is TGCAGTGCTAGAGAAAACAGGGGGGATCAGCCCCAGCATTTT.

This clonotype came up many times. The chain joins TRBV6-1 to TRBJ2-5; the D gene is possibly TRBD1 (6 bases). Trimming removed 4 bases at V and 5 bases at J, with 14 bases between. In germline, CDR1 is MNHNS, CDR2 SASEGT. The CDR3 runs 14 residues. The CDR3: CASSATGTVETQYF. The DNA of the CDR3 is TGTGCCAGCAGTGCAACAGGGACGGTGGAGACCCAGTACTTC.

This clonotype was counted at least ten times. DNA of the CDR3: TGCAGTGCTCCCCGAGCGGATACTAGCACAGATACGCAGTATTTT. Translating it yields CSAPRADTSTDTQYF. The chain carries TRBV20-1 and TRBJ2-3; TRBD2 is a possible D gene (5 bases). The CDR3 sequence is 15 residues long. The germline CDR1 and CDR2 sequences are DFQATT and SNEGSKA (reference sequence). V was shortened by 5 bases and J by 0 bases, with 15 bases between the two germline ends.

This clonotype occurred many times. The V gene is TRBV12-3 or TRBV12-4, the J gene TRBJ1-1; D remains unclear. V gave up 3 bases and J gave up 2 bases, with 7 bases separating them. This CDR3 is 13 amino acids long. This CDR3 reads CASSFSGNTEAFF. The DNA of the CDR3 is TGTGCCAGCAGTTTTTCCGGAAACACTGAAGCTTTCTTT.

This clonotype was seen many times. This rearrangement joins TRBV2 to TRBJ1-5, with 9 bases that match TRBD1. This CDR3 region has 17 residues. Germline CDR1 SNHLY, CDR2 FYNNEI. V was pared by 2 bases and J by 4 bases, with 9 bases of the junction left unmatched. CDR3 in DNA: TGTGCCAGCAGTGAAAGTGAGGACAGGGGCCCAAATCAGCCCCAGCATTTT. It codes for CASSESEDRGPNQPQHF. Full variable domain (outside the CDR3, taken from reference TRBV2 and TRBJ1-5): EPEVTQTPSHQVTQMGQEVILRCVPISNHLYFYWYRQILGQKVEFLVSFYNNEISEKSEIFDDQFSVERPDGSNFTLKIRSTKLEDSAMYFCASSESEDRGPNQPQHFGDGTRLSIL.

Only a few counts were recorded for this clonotype. The chain joins TRBV3-1 to TRBJ2-7, with 8 bases aligning to TRBD2. CDR1 is LGHDT, CDR2 YNNKEL, per germline (reference sequence). The CDR3 covers 13 residues. The trim removed 8 bases at V and 2 bases at J, leaving 5 bases unmatched. As DNA, the CDR3 is TGTGCCAGCCGGGGGGGGGGCCCCTACGAGCAGTACTTC. This gives the protein CASRGGGPYEQYF.